The 15 T cell receptor beta chains presented below share a single source sample, sequenced in a study of cytomegalovirus exposure and HLA in healthy donors. PCR amplification relied on 60 Vbeta primers (plus 13 Jbeta primers). Here immunoSEQ multiplex PCR was the method, and the copy in TCRdb shows in-frame clones only, minus some. Seen here are 200,000 to 250,000 clones, 83% observed once, and the top ten hold roughly 1.5%. The sequenced sample was PBMCs. Source of these receptors: a girl aged 5-17 years in good health and CMV-seronegative.

Written as DNA, the CDR3 is TGTGCCAGCAGCGGACTAGGCAGGGAATCAGGGGGTTCCTATGGCTACACCTTC. It translates to CASSGLGRESGGSYGYTF. The chain links TRBV9 to TRBJ1-2; TRBD1 aligns across 7 bases. CDR1 and CDR2 from the germline V gene are SGDLS and YYNGEE. The CDR3 runs to 18 residues. With 3 bases clipped from V and 4 bases from J, the junction kept 18 bases outside the gene matches.

This chain connects TRBV5-1 to TRBJ2-3, with 10 positions matching TRBD1. In germline, CDR1 is SGHRS, CDR2 YFSETQ. The CDR3 is 16 amino acids. The J segment lost 5 bases and the V segment lost 3 bases, leaving 9 bases of the junction unmatched. The CDR3 sequence: CASSSSGTGVIDTQYF. CDR3 nucleotides: TGCGCCAGCAGCTCGTCCGGGACAGGGGTAATAGATACGCAGTATTTT.

The gene calls are TRBV7-6 and TRBJ2-3; TRBD1 is a possible D gene (5 bases). The V gene's germline CDR1 is SGHVS and CDR2 FNYEAQ. The CDR3 covers 15 residues. V was shortened by 1 base and J by 3 bases, with 11 bases between the two germline ends. CDR3 in amino acids: CASSLGTGVTDTQYF. CDR3 in DNA: TGTGCCAGCAGCTTAGGTACAGGAGTAACAGATACGCAGTATTTT.

This clone was seen at least ten times. The chain employs TRBV5-1 and TRBJ1-4; D ambiguous. The length of the CDR3 is 14 residues. Germline V lookup: CDR1 SGHRS, CDR2 YFSETQ. Trimming pared 2 bases from V and 7 bases from J, leaving 12 bases between. The CDR3 nucleotides read TGCGCCAGCAGCTTCCAGGTGGAGGGTGAAAAACTGTTTTTT. Translated, it gives CASSFQVEGEKLFF.

V gene TRBV5-5 combines with J gene TRBJ2-7, with TRBD1 identical over 9 bases. The V gene end was trimmed by 0 bases and the J gene end by 4 bases; junction bases not matched to a gene: 5. CDR3 length: 15 residues. From germline, CDR1 is SGHKS and CDR2 YYEKEE (reference sequence). The CDR3, as DNA: TGTGCCAGCAGCTTGGCCGGGACAGGGAGTTACGAGCAGTACTTC. This sequence encodes CASSLAGTGSYEQYF.

This sequence joins TRBV5-1 and TRBJ2-2; D might be TRBD1 (5 bases). Trimming removed 0 bases from V and 1 base from J, with 10 bases in between. The CDR3 has 16 amino acids. Germline loops: CDR1 SGHRS, CDR2 YFSETQ. The CDR3 DNA reads TGCGCCAGCAGCTTGGAGGCAGGGAAGAACACCGGGGAGCTGTTTTTT. Translated, it gives CASSLEAGKNTGELFF.

The chain links TRBV6-5 to TRBJ1-2, with D possibly TRBD1 on 6 matching bases. This CDR3 spans 15 amino acids. Trimming took off 5 bases at V and 0 bases at J, with 13 bases between the two ends. CDR1 MNHEY and CDR2 SVGAGI come from the germline V gene. CDR3 amino acids: CASSQDRASNYGYTF. CDR3 nucleotide sequence: TGTGCCAGCAGTCAGGACAGAGCTTCTAACTATGGCTACACCTTC.

The chain joins TRBV5-1 to TRBJ2-7; possible D gene TRBD2, 7 bases. Trimming left V 3 bases short and J 5 bases short, with 18 bases between. This CDR3 contains 15 residues. CDR1 is SGHRS, CDR2 YFSETQ, per germline. The CDR3 DNA sequence: TGCGCCAGCAGCTACGAGGGGGGGCGATCTGACGAGCAGTACTTC. Amino acid sequence: CASSYEGGRSDEQYF.

The chain combines TRBV7-2 with TRBJ1-5; maybe TRBD1 (5 bases). V was pared by 5 bases and J by 5 bases, with 16 bases between. The CDR3 is made up of 15 amino acids. Germline V gives CDR1 SGHTA, CDR2 FQGNSA. CDR3 protein: CASSTREGSHQPQHF. CDR3 nucleotide sequence: TGTGCCAGCAGCACCAGGGAGGGGTCTCATCAGCCCCAGCATTTT.

V gene TRBV7-9 combines with J gene TRBJ2-6; perhaps TRBD1 as D (6 bases). The germline V and J ends were trimmed by 1 base and 0 bases, with 16 bases remaining between them. From germline, CDR1 is SEHNR and CDR2 FQNEAQ (reference sequence). The length of the CDR3 is 19 residues. This chain's CDR3 is CASSLVKGQPLSGANVLTF. CDR3 nucleotide sequence: TGTGCCAGCAGCTTAGTTAAGGGACAACCTCTCTCTGGGGCCAACGTCCTGACTTTC.

The rearrangement links TRBV30 to TRBJ2-2, with D tentatively TRBD2 (6 bases). Germline V gene sequence: CDR1 GTSNPN, CDR2 SVGIG (reference sequence). This CDR3 has 16 residues. Trimming cost V 4 bases and J 0 bases, with 15 bases left between them. The CDR3 bases are TGTGCCTGGACTCCTATCGCTAGCGCGAACACCGGGGAGCTGTTTTTT. Translating it yields CAWTPIASANTGELFF.

The rearrangement joins TRBV20-1 to TRBJ2-5, with TRBD2 as a possible D gene (7 bases). Germline values: CDR1 DFQATT, CDR2 SNEGSKA (reference sequence). The CDR3 runs 10 residues. The CDR3 protein is CAGWEGAQYF. The CDR3 nucleotides read TGCGCGGGTTGGGAGGGGGCCCAGTACTTC.

V usage is TRBV11-3 and J usage is TRBJ2-1; D is possibly TRBD2 (6 bases). V gave up 5 bases and J gave up 5 bases, with 19 bases separating them. Germline V lookup: CDR1 SGHNT, CDR2 YENEEA. This CDR3 spans 16 amino acids. CDR3 sequence (DNA): TGTGCCAGCAGCCGACGTGCGGGGTCTTTTGACAATGAGCAGTTCTTC. Residues: CASSRRAGSFDNEQFF.

The V call is TRBV29-1, the J call TRBJ2-3; weak D call: TRBD1 (6 bases). CDR3 length equals 14 residues. V shed 8 bases and J shed 1 base, with 16 bases lying between them. Germline V gene lookup returns CDR1 SQVTM and CDR2 ANQGSEA. For the CDR3, the DNA is TGCAGCACCCAGCCGGGACACCGCACAGATACGCAGTATTTT. This encodes CSTQPGHRTDTQYF.

The V gene is TRBV5-1, the J gene TRBJ1-4, with a tentative D call TRBD1 (5 bases). This CDR3 is 14 amino acids long. Germline values: CDR1 SGHRS, CDR2 YFSETQ. V lost 0 bases and J 4 bases, leaving 7 bases between the germline ends. The CDR3 here is CASSLVGVNEKLFF. The DNA for the CDR3 is TGCGCCAGCAGCTTGGTAGGGGTTAATGAAAAACTGTTTTTT.